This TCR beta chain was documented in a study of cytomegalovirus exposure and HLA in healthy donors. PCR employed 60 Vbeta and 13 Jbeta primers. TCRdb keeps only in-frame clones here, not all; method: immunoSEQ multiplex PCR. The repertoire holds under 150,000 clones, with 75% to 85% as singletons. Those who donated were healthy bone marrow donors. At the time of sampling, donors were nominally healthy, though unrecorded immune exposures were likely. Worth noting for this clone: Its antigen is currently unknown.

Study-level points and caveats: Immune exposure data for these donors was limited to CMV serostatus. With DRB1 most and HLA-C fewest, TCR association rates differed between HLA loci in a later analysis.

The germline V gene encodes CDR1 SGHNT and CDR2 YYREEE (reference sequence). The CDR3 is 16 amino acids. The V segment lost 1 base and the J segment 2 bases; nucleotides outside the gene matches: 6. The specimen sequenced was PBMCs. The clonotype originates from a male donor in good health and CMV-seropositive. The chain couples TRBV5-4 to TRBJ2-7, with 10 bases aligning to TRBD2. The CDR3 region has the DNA TGTGCCAGCAGCTTGCTTCCAGGACTAGCGGCCTACGAGCAGTACTTC. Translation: CASSLLPGLAAYEQYF.